This T cell receptor (beta chain) was recorded in a study of blood T cell repertoires in COVID-19. At the level of the study: The cDNA or gDNA used as material had been derived from T cells, B-cell-depleted T cells, or PBMCs.

The CDR3 loop spans 13 amino acids. V lost 3 bases to trimming and J lost 3 bases, with 9 bases between them. From germline, CDR1 is SEHNR and CDR2 FQNEAQ (reference sequence). Per the original methods: It was from reference gene primer amplification that nucleated cell counts were estimated. Generated by immunoSEQ multiplex PCR, the TCRdb table keeps only in-frame clones and is missing some. V and J calls and clone size are copied from that table; D and trimming were computed from the DNA. The sample yields about 250,000 clones, around 90% seen once. Participant-reported clinical history was the basis for cohort assignment.

The clonotype comes from a woman in her twenties or thirties with acute COVID-19. This chain uses TRBV7-9 with TRBJ2-7, with TRBD2 as a possible D gene (6 bases). The sample consisted of PBMCs or T cells enriched from blood (not recorded which). The CDR3 sequence: CASSLPGSYEQYF. CDR3 nucleotide sequence: TGTGCCAGCAGCTTGCCCGGGAGCTACGAGCAGTACTTC.